The 30 T cell receptor beta chains in this list originate from one sample, sequenced in a study of shared clonotypes between healthy human individuals. Some clones are missing from TCRdb's copy, which holds only in-frame ones; the method was immunoSEQ multiplex PCR. This sample carries 2.3 million or so clones, more than 85% of them seen once, and the ten largest clones take 0.39%. Input material: naive CD4+ T cells from PBMCs. Subset indicated: CD45RA+ positively selected. The receptors were sampled from a man in his late teens or twenties in good health. Some clones in this sample may be carry-over from other donors' samples.

The rearrangement joins TRBV5-5 to TRBJ1-5, with D perhaps TRBD1 (6 bases). The CDR3 covers 15 residues. The ends were cut back, 4 bases at V and 3 bases at J, with 14 bases in the middle. From germline, CDR1 is SGHKS and CDR2 YYEKEE (reference sequence). The CDR3 DNA is TGTGCCAGCAGCAAACAGGGTTTTGACAATCAGCCCCAGCATTTT. Translated: CASSKQGFDNQPQHF.

This sequence joins TRBV6-6 and TRBJ1-1, with D maybe TRBD1 (6 bases). Trimming took 6 bases from V and 10 from J, leaving 18 bases between them. Germline lookup yields CDR1 MNHNY and CDR2 SVGAGI (reference sequence). The CDR3 extends over 13 amino acids. The CDR3 spells CASSRGDKGRAFF. The CDR3 coding sequence is TGTGCCAGCAGCCGGGGGGACAAAGGTCGAGCTTTCTTT.

The chain has TRBV7-3 and TRBJ2-3; D call uncertain. Germline V gene data show CDR1 as SGHTA and CDR2 as FQGTGA. The CDR3 is 17 amino acids. V lost 2 bases to trimming and J lost 0 bases, with 15 bases between them. CDR3 DNA sequence: TGTGCCAGCAGCTTAGGGTCCGTGGACCCTAGCACAGATACGCAGTATTTT. It specifies CASSLGSVDPSTDTQYF.

The chain employs TRBV7-6 and TRBJ1-3; D gene ambiguous. Germline assignment: CDR1 SGHVS and CDR2 FNYEAQ. Trimming took off 1 base at V and 4 bases at J, with 14 bases between the two ends. This CDR3 spans 16 amino acids. The CDR3 DNA is TGTGCCAGCAGCTTAGAGTCGTCGGCCCGAGGAAACACCATATATTTT. The encoded protein is CASSLESSARGNTIYF.

V is TRBV28 and J is TRBJ2-5, with TRBD2 matching over 12 bases. The germline V gene has CDR1 MDHEN and CDR2 SYDVKM. This CDR3 contains 14 residues. Trimming took 4 bases from V and 5 from J; bases not matched to a gene: 2. The CDR3: CASSSGTSGETQYF. The CDR3 DNA reads TGTGCCAGCAGTTCCGGGACTAGCGGGGAGACCCAGTACTTC. The variable domain in full, completed from reference TRBV28 and TRBJ2-5, reads DVKVTQSSRYLVKRTGEKVFLECVQDMDHENMFWYRQDPGLGLRLIYFSYDVKMKEKGDIPEGYSVSREKKERFSLILESASTNQTSMYLCASSSGTSGETQYFGPGTRLLVL.

V usage is TRBV28 and J usage is TRBJ2-6; the D is unclear. The CDR3 contains 15 residues. The germline V and J ends were trimmed by 5 bases and 2 bases, with 10 bases remaining between them. Germline V gene sequence: CDR1 MDHEN, CDR2 SYDVKM. In nucleotides, the CDR3 is TGTGCCAGCAGTCCCCGTACTGCTGGGGCCAACGTCCTGACTTTC. This codes for CASSPRTAGANVLTF.

The chain recombines TRBV29-1 with TRBJ1-2; unclear D gene. This CDR3 is built from 12 residues. Germline V CDR1 and CDR2: SQVTM, ANQGSEA. Trimming cost V 4 bases and J 8 bases, with 14 bases left between them. CDR3: CSVASGRGGYTF. CDR3 nucleotides: TGCAGCGTTGCTTCTGGTAGAGGAGGCTACACCTTC.

The J gene is TRBJ1-4, the V gene TRBV28; D is unclear. Germline V lookup: CDR1 MDHEN, CDR2 SYDVKM. The CDR3 extends over 14 amino acids. V lost 0 bases and J 8 bases, leaving 10 bases between the germline ends. The CDR3 DNA reads TGTGCCAGCAGTTTATGGTCGCTCCGGGAAAAACTGTTTTTT. This gives the protein CASSLWSLREKLFF.

The V call is TRBV28, the J call TRBJ1-5; 9 bases are a match to TRBD1. The ends lost 5 bases at V and 4 bases at J; junction bases unmatched: 6. The CDR3 length is 15 residues. Germline V CDR1 and CDR2: MDHEN, SYDVKM. The CDR3 reads CASSTQQGANQPQHF. CDR3 in DNA: TGTGCCAGCAGTACCCAACAGGGGGCGAATCAGCCCCAGCATTTT.

As to this clone: Other nucleotide sequences in the sample specify the same CDR3. The chain has TRBV7-3 and TRBJ2-2; no clear D gene. V lost 4 bases to trimming and J lost 3 bases, with 6 bases between them. The CDR3 consists of 13 residues. The germline V gene encodes CDR1 SGHTA and CDR2 FQGTGA. CDR3 residues: CASSSDYTGELFF. CDR3 bases: TGTGCCAGCAGCTCGGATTACACCGGGGAGCTGTTTTTT.

This clone has just a few counts. This chain uses TRBV30 with TRBJ1-5; possibly TRBD1 for D (5 bases). The CDR3 runs 12 residues. CDR1 is GTSNPN, CDR2 SVGIG, per germline (reference sequence). The V end lost 3 bases, the J end lost 6 bases, and 9 bases lay between the germline ends. The CDR3 here is CAWSEDSQPQHF. The CDR3 DNA reads as TGTGCCTGGAGCGAAGACAGTCAGCCCCAGCATTTT. Full variable domain (missing parts from reference TRBV30 and TRBJ1-5): SQTIHQWPATLVQPVGSPLSLECTVEGTSNPNLYWYRQAAGRGLQLLFYSVGIGQISSEVPQNLSASRPQDRQFILSSKKLLLSDSGFYLCAWSEDSQPQHFGDGTRLSIL.

The CDR3 here is CASRGGGSAGNTIYF. The CDR3 DNA reads TGTGCCAGCCGAGGTGGGGGGTCAGCTGGAAACACCATATATTTT. V and J are TRBV28 and TRBJ1-3, with a tentative D call TRBD1 (5 bases). Germline CDR1 and CDR2: MDHEN and SYDVKM. V was cut by 8 bases and J by 2 bases, with 16 bases left in between. This CDR3 contains 15 residues. Supplemented by reference TRBV28 and TRBJ1-3, the full variable domain reads DVKVTQSSRYLVKRTGEKVFLECVQDMDHENMFWYRQDPGLGLRLIYFSYDVKMKEKGDIPEGYSVSREKKERFSLILESASTNQTSMYLCASRGGGSAGNTIYFGEGSWLTVV.

The V gene is TRBV30, the J gene TRBJ1-5; D may be TRBD1 (5 bases). The CDR3 extends over 12 amino acids. Germline CDR1 is GTSNPN and CDR2 is SVGIG (reference sequence). V was clipped by 5 bases and J by 6 bases, with 11 bases between them. The CDR3 region is CAWDGGSQPQHF. The CDR3 coding sequence is TGTGCCTGGGATGGGGGATCTCAGCCCCAGCATTTT. The variable domain in full, with the rest retrieved from reference TRBV30 and TRBJ1-5, is SQTIHQWPATLVQPVGSPLSLECTVEGTSNPNLYWYRQAAGRGLQLLFYSVGIGQISSEVPQNLSASRPQDRQFILSSKKLLLSDSGFYLCAWDGGSQPQHFGDGTRLSIL.

This chain links TRBV28 with TRBJ2-1, with D possibly called TRBD1 or TRBD2 (6 bases each). CDR3 length equals 17 residues. The germline V gene encodes CDR1 MDHEN and CDR2 SYDVKM. V lost 10 bases to trimming and J lost 4 bases, with 26 bases between them. CDR3: CATLMGGIQGRYNEQFF. CDR3 bases: TGTGCCACCCTAATGGGGGGAATTCAGGGGAGGTACAATGAGCAGTTCTTC.

The chain has TRBV7-6 and TRBJ2-7; D may be TRBD1 or TRBD2 (5 bases each). V shed 4 bases and J shed 2 bases, with 18 bases lying between them. From germline, CDR1 is SGHVS and CDR2 FNYEAQ. The CDR3 is 16 amino acids. The CDR3 spells CASSSEFRDRPYEQYF. In DNA, the CDR3 is TGTGCCAGCAGCTCAGAATTCCGGGACCGGCCCTACGAGCAGTACTTC.

About this clone itself: Different DNA sequences within this sample yield the same CDR3. This chain connects TRBV9 to TRBJ2-1, with 9 bases that match TRBD2. The CDR3 sequence is 15 residues long. Germline CDR1 SGDLS, CDR2 YYNGEE. Unmatched junction bases numbered 4, after V lost 2 bases and J lost 4 bases. The CDR3 DNA follows: TGTGCCAGCAGCGTTTTAGCGGGAGTGTACAATGAGCAGTTCTTC. It encodes CASSVLAGVYNEQFF.

V gene TRBV7-8 combines with J gene TRBJ2-7; D is unclear. The germline CDR1 and CDR2 sequences are SGHVS and FQNEAQ. Trimming cost V 8 bases and J 2 bases, with 16 bases left between them. CDR3 length: 14 amino acids. CDR3 residues: CASAPRRNPYEQYF. As DNA, the CDR3 is TGTGCCAGCGCCCCGAGGCGGAACCCCTACGAGCAGTACTTC.

The J gene is TRBJ1-1, the V gene TRBV27; D possibly corresponds to TRBD1 (5 bases). Per the germline V gene, CDR1 is MNHEY and CDR2 is SMNVEV (reference sequence). Trimming left V 9 bases short and J 4 bases short, with 15 bases between. This CDR3 is built from 13 residues. The CDR3 spells CASSRPQGTEAFF. The CDR3 DNA reads as TGTGCCAGTTCCAGACCTCAGGGCACTGAAGCTTTCTTT.

This chain uses TRBV6-5 with TRBJ2-7; D assignment may be TRBD1 or TRBD2 (5 bases each). The CDR3 is 14 amino acids. V was pared by 0 bases and J by 6 bases, with 12 bases between. Per germline, CDR1 MNHEY and CDR2 SVGAGI. The CDR3 is CASSYSVSGTEQYF. DNA of the CDR3: TGTGCCAGCAGTTACTCTGTTTCGGGGACCGAGCAGTACTTC.

The chain uses TRBV19 and TRBJ2-7; D may correspond to TRBD1 or TRBD2 (5 bases each). Trimming stripped 4 bases from V and 2 bases from J, with 15 bases between. Germline V gene sequence: CDR1 LNHDA, CDR2 SQIVND (reference sequence). The CDR3 is made up of 15 amino acids. CDR3 nucleotide sequence: TGTGCCAGTAGTAGGTACGGGGACCCGACCTACGAGCAGTACTTC. Encoded protein: CASSRYGDPTYEQYF.

This clone has only one observation. The sample holds other DNA sequences that translate to the same CDR3. J is TRBJ1-2 and V is TRBV2; 7 positions match TRBD1. V shed 6 bases, J shed 5 bases, and the junction held 3 bases outside the gene matches. CDR3 length equals 12 residues. CDR1 is SNHLY and CDR2 is FYNNEI in the germline V gene. CDR3 sequence reads: CASSGTAYGYTF. For the CDR3, the DNA is TGTGCCAGCAGCGGGACAGCTTATGGCTACACCTTC.

The gene calls are TRBV5-1 and TRBJ2-5, with 10 bases that match TRBD2. Unmatched junction bases numbered 9, after V lost 5 bases and J lost 5 bases. Germline V gene data show CDR1 as SGHRS and CDR2 as YFSETQ. This CDR3 is built from 15 residues. The chain's CDR3 is CASSTTSGRGETQYF. CDR3 nucleotide sequence: TGCGCCAGCAGTACGACTAGCGGGCGGGGGGAGACCCAGTACTTC.

V and J are TRBV7-7 and TRBJ2-1; no definite D call. This CDR3 contains 16 residues. V lost 0 bases, J lost 5 bases, and 14 bases lay in between. CDR1 and CDR2 from the germline V gene are SSHAT and FNYEAQ (reference sequence). CDR3 nucleotide sequence: TGTGCCAGCAGCTTAGCGCTTGTCGGTGGCAACAATGAGCAGTTCTTC. Translating gives CASSLALVGGNNEQFF.

This rearrangement joins TRBV19 to TRBJ2-3; D may be TRBD2 (5 bases). The germline V gene has CDR1 LNHDA and CDR2 SQIVND (reference sequence). V dropped 0 bases and J dropped 5 bases, with 9 bases sitting between them. The CDR3 loop spans 14 amino acids. For the CDR3, the DNA is TGTGCCAGTAGTATAGATTTTAGCGTAGATACGCAGTATTTT. As protein: CASSIDFSVDTQYF.

The chain recombines TRBV2 with TRBJ2-1; the match to TRBD2 covers 9 bases. CDR3 length equals 17 residues. CDR1 is SNHLY and CDR2 is FYNNEI in the germline V gene. V gave up 5 bases and J gave up 7 bases; unmatched junction bases: 15. The CDR3 sequence is CASSPYPPLLAGNEQFF. DNA for the CDR3: TGTGCCAGCAGTCCATATCCTCCTTTGCTAGCGGGAAATGAGCAGTTCTTC.

V gene TRBV11-2 combines with J gene TRBJ2-7, with 15 bases that match TRBD2. The CDR3 totals 16 residues. The trim removed 4 bases at V and 6 bases at J, leaving 7 bases unmatched. From germline, CDR1 is SGHAT and CDR2 FQNNGV. CDR3 bases: TGTGCCAGCAGCTCTCGATCGGGACTAGCGGGAGGCGAGCAGTACTTC. It specifies CASSSRSGLAGGEQYF.

This rearrangement joins TRBV29-1 to TRBJ2-3, with D tentatively TRBD1 (5 bases). The germline CDR1 and CDR2 sequences are SQVTM and ANQGSEA. Trimming pared 2 bases from V and 3 bases from J, leaving 12 bases between. This CDR3 region has 14 residues. The CDR3 bases are TGCAGCGTTGAAAGGGGTTTTGGGACAGATACGCAGTATTTT. Protein sequence: CSVERGFGTDTQYF.

The sample holds one count of this clone. The CDR3 bases are TGTGCCAGCAGCTTATCGCAGAACAATCAGCCCCAGCATTTT. Translation: CASSLSQNNQPQHF. J is TRBJ1-5 and V is TRBV7-9; unclear D gene. The V end was cut by 2 bases, the J end by 3 bases, with 8 bases between. CDR3 length equals 14 residues. Germline CDR1 SEHNR, CDR2 FQNEAQ (reference sequence).

The chain uses TRBV7-2 and TRBJ2-5; TRBD2 matches at 11 bases. Germline V gene sequence: CDR1 SGHTA, CDR2 FQGNSA. The CDR3 is 17 residues long. V lost 0 bases to trimming and J lost 4 bases; unmatched junction nucleotides: 7. CDR3 sequence: CASSLALGSGRVETQYF. Here the CDR3 DNA reads TGTGCCAGCAGCTTAGCGCTCGGTAGCGGGAGGGTAGAGACCCAGTACTTC.

The chain carries TRBV30 and TRBJ1-1, with unresolved D. This CDR3 is 11 amino acids long. The V and J ends lost 4 bases and 5 bases respectively, with 8 bases between them. Germline loops: CDR1 GTSNPN, CDR2 SVGIG (reference sequence). CDR3 region: CAWTARTEAFF. DNA of the CDR3: TGTGCCTGGACAGCCCGAACTGAAGCTTTCTTT.